Given below is one T cell receptor beta chain in context. Its antigen is as yet unknown. This could be a read error, since a much larger clone is one nucleotide away. The authors obtained PBMCs from over 8 ml of fresh peripheral blood. These data come from a study of T cells in Graves' hyperthyroidism and ophthalmopathy. Study-wide results and limits: Blood held most thyroid clonotypes expanded above 0.001 frequency.

Amplified regions were TCR beta CDR3 sequences from RNA transcripts. The primer set for the first-round RT-PCR of the TCR CDR3 was HTBI. TCRdb re-analysed the multiplex PCR reads in MiXCR, keeping a single row per CDR3 protein. The profile shows hundreds of thousands of distinct CDR3 sequences, 35% to 45% of them singletons. V lost 1 base to trimming and J lost 4 bases, with 13 bases between them. Germline V gives CDR1 LNHNV, CDR2 YYDKDF (reference sequence). This CDR3 has 16 amino acids. The receptor was isolated from a man aged 18 to 29 with Graves' hyperthyroidism. Sample: blood. The chain carries TRBV15 and TRBJ2-2; TRBD2 is a possible D gene (7 bases). For the CDR3, the DNA is TGTGCCACCAGCAGAGCGGGGGGCAGGGTCACCGGGGAGCTGTTTTTT. It specifies CATSRAGGRVTGELFF.